These 19 T cell receptor beta chains originate from one sample sequenced in a study of blood T cell repertoires in COVID-19 (dated by TCRdb to the early 2020s). Library prep was done by the immunoSEQ multiplex PCR assay. This immuneACCESS table, as held by TCRdb, lists in-frame sequences with V and J called but not all clones. Of the missing ones, under half trace to an unresolved V gene in checked studies; the others have no known cause. This sample gives 110,000 to 150,000 clones in total; around 89% of them show up just once. Of the sample, roughly 9.6% is held by the ten largest clones. The specimen was peripheral blood. All receptors derive from a woman aged 80 or older with acute or convalescent COVID-19.

The V and J genes are TRBV4-2 and TRBJ2-1; TRBD1 matches at 8 bases. V gave up 0 bases and J gave up 8 bases; unmatched junction bases: 9. This CDR3 spans 16 amino acids. Per germline, CDR1 LGHNA and CDR2 YNFKEQ. CDR3 residues: CASSQDLQGALYEQFF. The CDR3 bases are TGTGCCAGCAGCCAAGATCTCCAGGGGGCTTTGTATGAGCAGTTCTTC.

This clone is a singleton in its sample. This rearrangement joins TRBV18 to TRBJ1-1; TRBD1 matches 7 bases. The V gene end was trimmed by 2 bases and the J gene end by 10 bases; junction bases not matched to a gene: 7. Germline loops: CDR1 KGHSH, CDR2 LQKENI. The CDR3 sequence is 13 residues long. Here the CDR3 reads CASSPSNRGRAFF. CDR3 bases: TGTGCCAGCTCACCATCCAACAGGGGTAGAGCTTTCTTT.

V is TRBV9 and J is TRBJ2-1; 10 bases agree with TRBD2. Germline CDR1 is SGDLS and CDR2 is YYNGEE. Unmatched junction bases numbered 5, after V lost 2 bases and J lost 0 bases. The CDR3 has 17 amino acids. CDR3 residues: CASSVGGLAASYNEQFF. In nucleotides, the CDR3 is TGTGCCAGCAGCGTGGGAGGACTAGCGGCCTCCTACAATGAGCAGTTCTTC.

The table lists this clone with a count of one. The J gene is TRBJ1-2, the V gene TRBV5-1; possibly TRBD1 for D (5 bases). The CDR3 has 13 residues. The V end lost 2 bases, the J end lost 8 bases, and 13 bases lay between the germline ends. Per the germline V gene, CDR1 is SGHRS and CDR2 is YFSETQ. CDR3 residues: CASSLIGTRGYTF. DNA of the CDR3: TGCGCCAGCAGCTTAATAGGGACTAGGGGCTACACCTTC. The variable domain in full, completed from reference TRBV5-1 and TRBJ1-2, reads KAGVTQTPRYLIKTRGQQVTLSCSPISGHRSVSWYQQTPGQGLQFLFEYFSETQRNKGNFPGRFSGRQFSNSRSEMNVSTLELGDSALYLCASSLIGTRGYTFGSGTRLTVV.

The rearrangement joins TRBV5-4 to TRBJ1-2; tentative D call: TRBD1 (5 bases). Trimming removed 4 bases at V and 7 bases at J, with 23 bases between. Germline loops: CDR1 SGHNT, CDR2 YYREEE (reference sequence). There are 16 residues in the CDR3. The CDR3 sequence is CASSIGGSVGTSGYTF. In nucleotides, the CDR3 is TGTGCCAGCAGCATCGGGGGATCTGTCGGAACGTCTGGCTACACCTTC.

The genes are TRBV7-9 and TRBJ2-6, with D possibly being TRBD1 (6 bases). Looked up from germline, CDR1 is SEHNR and CDR2 is FQNEAQ (reference sequence). V lost 4 bases and J 2 bases, leaving 6 bases between the germline ends. The CDR3 runs to 14 residues. As DNA, the CDR3 is TGTGCCAGCAGCTGGACAGCTGGGGCCAACGTCCTGACTTTC. It codes for CASSWTAGANVLTF.

The CDR3 DNA follows: TGCGCCAGCAGCCAAGGTGATAGCGGGGGGGTAGAGACCCAGTACTTC. As protein: CASSQGDSGGVETQYF. This chain connects TRBV4-1 to TRBJ2-5, with 11 nucleotides matching TRBD2. Germline assignment: CDR1 MGHRA and CDR2 YSYEKL. V trimming: 1 base; J trimming: 4 bases; junction bases outside the gene matches: 5. The CDR3 spans 16 residues.

The chain employs TRBV7-2 and TRBJ1-1; a possible D gene is TRBD1 (6 bases). Germline V gene data show CDR1 as SGHTA and CDR2 as FQGNSA. With 5 bases removed from V and 5 bases from J, the gap between germline ends came to 15 bases. The CDR3 extends over 14 amino acids. The CDR3 protein is CASSPRQVRTEAFF. Here the CDR3 DNA reads TGTGCCAGCAGCCCTAGACAGGTTCGGACTGAAGCTTTCTTT.

The chain links TRBV5-8 to TRBJ2-3, with 11 nucleotides matching TRBD2. The CDR3 extends over 17 amino acids. The V segment lost 2 bases and the J segment 0 bases; nucleotides outside the gene matches: 5. Germline CDR1 SGHTS, CDR2 YDEGEE. DNA for the CDR3: TGTGCCAGCAGCTTTCTGACTAGCGGGGTTAGCACAGATACGCAGTATTTT. It is translated as CASSFLTSGVSTDTQYF.

This clone turned up a few times. The chain uses TRBV5-1 and TRBJ2-7, with D unclear. V shed 0 bases and J shed 0 bases, with 10 bases lying between them. Per germline, CDR1 SGHRS and CDR2 YFSETQ. The CDR3 spans 15 residues. In nucleotides, the CDR3 is TGCGCCAGCAGCTTGGACTCTGGGCCCTCCTACGAGCAGTACTTC. It specifies CASSLDSGPSYEQYF.

The chain recombines TRBV2 with TRBJ1-1; TRBD1 aligns across 7 bases. J was trimmed by 0 bases and V by 4 bases; bases with no gene match: 5. The V gene's germline CDR1 is SNHLY and CDR2 FYNNEI. The CDR3 runs 15 residues. The CDR3 protein is CASSVRRGLNTEAFF. Written as DNA, the CDR3 is TGTGCCAGCAGTGTGCGCAGGGGGTTGAACACTGAAGCTTTCTTT.

The chain has TRBV29-1 and TRBJ1-1; 10 nucleotides agree with TRBD1. CDR1 is SQVTM, CDR2 ANQGSEA, per germline. This CDR3 has 14 amino acids. Trimming removed 5 bases from V and 4 bases from J; junction bases left unmatched: 7. CDR3 DNA sequence: TGCAGCGTTACCGGGACAGGGGTGTTCACTGAAGCTTTCTTT. This gives the protein CSVTGTGVFTEAFF.

The chain is built from TRBV6-6 and TRBJ1-5, with a tentative D call TRBD1 (5 bases). Per germline, CDR1 MNHNY and CDR2 SVGAGI (reference sequence). The CDR3 consists of 16 residues. Trimming shortened V by 5 bases and J by 0 bases, and 14 bases separated the two germline ends. The CDR3 bases are TGTGCCAGCAGTCCACAGGTTGGTCTTAGCAATCAGCCCCAGCATTTT. It encodes CASSPQVGLSNQPQHF.

In its sample, this clone was seen a few times. The chain employs TRBV6-6 and TRBJ2-3, with D possibly being TRBD1 (6 bases). V was pared by 3 bases and J by 2 bases, with 15 bases between. Germline assignment: CDR1 MNHNY and CDR2 SVGAGI (reference sequence). The CDR3 extends over 16 amino acids. The chain's CDR3 is CASSYTLGQITDTQYF. The CDR3 region has the DNA TGTGCCAGCAGTTATACCCTCGGACAGATCACAGATACGCAGTATTTT.

The rearrangement links TRBV12-3 or TRBV12-4 to TRBJ1-1, with D maybe TRBD1 (5 bases). The ends were cut back, 5 bases at V and 5 bases at J, with 6 bases in the middle. The CDR3 sequence is 11 residues long. This CDR3 reads CASSRGTEAFF. CDR3 bases: TGTGCCAGCAGTAGGGGTACTGAAGCTTTCTTT.

This chain joins TRBV3-1 (or the pseudogene TRBV3-2) and TRBJ2-7, with D maybe TRBD2 (7 bases). This CDR3 is built from 13 residues. V was shortened by 5 bases and J by 6 bases, with 14 bases between the two germline ends. CDR1 and CDR2 from the germline V gene are LGHDT and YNNKEL (reference sequence). CDR3 nucleotides: TGTGCCAGCAGCGGGGGGGGCCCTCTCGAGCAGTACTTC. It yields the protein CASSGGGPLEQYF.

DNA for the CDR3: TGTGCCAGCAGCTTGTACGGACTAGCGGGGGAGTACCAAGAGACCCAGTACTTC. Encoded protein: CASSLYGLAGEYQETQYF. This chain links TRBV5-6 with TRBJ2-5; 13 bases match TRBD2. J was trimmed by 0 bases and V by 1 base; bases with no gene match: 6. The CDR3 extends over 18 amino acids. CDR1 and CDR2 from the germline V gene are SGHDT and YYEEEE.

V usage is TRBV7-2 and J usage is TRBJ1-2, with 7 bases that match TRBD1. V trimming: 5 bases; J trimming: 3 bases; junction bases outside the gene matches: 6. Germline-derived CDR1 and CDR2 are SGHTA and FQGNSA. The CDR3 loop spans 14 amino acids. Here the CDR3 DNA reads TGTGCCAGCAGCCGGATAACAGGGGACTATGGCTACACCTTC. Its protein is CASSRITGDYGYTF. The variable domain in full, with the rest retrieved from reference TRBV7-2 and TRBJ1-2, is GAGVSQSPSNKVTEKGKDVELRCDPISGHTALYWYRQSLGQGLEFLIYFQGNSAPDKSGLPSDRFSAERTGGSVSTLTIQRTQQEDSAVYLCASSRITGDYGYTFGSGTRLTVV.

This rearrangement joins TRBV6-6 to TRBJ1-4, with TRBD1 matching 7 bases. Germline V gene sequence: CDR1 MNHNY, CDR2 SVGAGI (reference sequence). The ends lost 5 bases at V and 6 bases at J; junction bases unmatched: 9. The CDR3 length is 15 residues. As DNA, the CDR3 is TGTGCCAGCAGTCCTCAGACAGGGATTCATGAAAAACTGTTTTTT. Protein: CASSPQTGIHEKLFF.